The 31 T cell receptor beta chains reported below all come from one sample, sequenced in a study of Graves' ophthalmopathy and Graves' hyperthyroidism. Amplified material comprised TCR beta CDR3 regions derived from RNA transcripts. The first round was an RT-PCR with HTBI primers, and the second round was a multiplex PCR. From the multiplex PCR reads, TCRdb called clonotypes with MiXCR, one entry per CDR3 protein. The table shows 560,000 or so distinct CDR3 sequences, with about 35% occurring only once. Sequenced input: peripheral blood or thyroid tissue (not recorded which). Receptors originate from an adult man with Graves' hyperthyroidism.

The chain combines TRBV5-4 with TRBJ2-1; either TRBD1 or TRBD2 may fit D (5 bases each). The DNA matches TRBJ2-7 better at its end, which makes the J call doubtful. Germline V gene lookup returns CDR1 SGHNT and CDR2 YYREEE (reference sequence). The CDR3 extends over 16 amino acids. The CDR3 spells CASSLASGTTINEQYF. DNA of the CDR3: TGTGCCAGCAGCTTGGCCTCCGGGACCACTATTAATGAGCAGTACTTC.

The chain is built from TRBV2 and TRBJ2-7; D is uncertain. The CDR3 contains 13 residues. V lost 4 bases to trimming and J lost 2 bases, with 9 bases between them. The germline V gene encodes CDR1 SNHLY and CDR2 FYNNEI. The CDR3 protein is CASSAGRTYEQYF. The CDR3 DNA sequence: TGTGCCAGCAGTGCCGGCAGAACCTACGAGCAGTACTTC.

The chain is built from TRBV6-5 and TRBJ2-7; TRBD1 is a possible D gene (6 bases). The J call may be in error: the DNA end matches TRBJ2-1 better. The CDR3 length is 13 residues. The germline CDR1 and CDR2 sequences are MNHEY and SVGAGI. The CDR3 bases are TGTGCCAGCACCGAATTAACAGGGCATGAGCAGTTCTTC. It specifies CASTELTGHEQFF.

This chain links TRBV6-5 with TRBJ2-7; D call uncertain. Germline V gene lookup returns CDR1 MNHEY and CDR2 SVGAGI. CDR3 size: 15 residues. Deletions cut 0 bases from V and 12 bases from J, with 21 bases between. The CDR3 DNA reads as TGTGCCAGCAGTTACTCTTCTAATTCTGCAGGCCCGCGGTACTTC. Translating gives CASSYSSNSAGPRYF.

This clonotype showed up many times. This chain joins TRBV7-9 and TRBJ2-5, with a weak D call TRBD2 (6 bases). The V gene's germline CDR1 is SEHNR and CDR2 FQNEAQ (reference sequence). Trimming removed 3 bases at V and 4 bases at J, with 12 bases between. This CDR3 has 14 residues. The CDR3 region is CASSFPGARETQYF. The CDR3, as DNA: TGTGCCAGCAGCTTTCCGGGAGCCCGAGAGACCCAGTACTTC.

A remark on this clonotype: A much larger clonotype is one base distant, so this may be a read error. CDR3 protein: CARTRGANTEAFF. The CDR3 DNA reads TGTGCCCGCACCCGGGGGGCGAACACTGAAGCTTTCTTT. The genes are TRBV7-9 and TRBJ1-1; possible D gene TRBD1, 6 bases. There are 13 residues in the CDR3. V was pared by 11 bases and J by 1 base, with 14 bases between. Per the germline V gene, CDR1 is SEHNR and CDR2 is FQNEAQ (reference sequence).

The V call is TRBV19, the J call TRBJ2-2, with 7 positions matching TRBD2. CDR3 length equals 14 residues. Germline CDR1 LNHDA, CDR2 SQIVND (reference sequence). Germline trimming cut 9 bases from V and 3 bases from J; bases unmatched to any gene: 7. The CDR3 nucleotides are TGTGCCAGCCACCAGCGGGACGACACCGGGGAGCTGTTTTTT. This translates into CASHQRDDTGELFF.

This clonotype has ten or more counts. This chain joins TRBV12-3 or TRBV12-4 and TRBJ2-7; D remains ambiguous. The length of the CDR3 is 14 residues. The germline V and J ends were trimmed by 9 bases and 0 bases, with 15 bases remaining between them. The CDR3 DNA reads TGTGCCAGTAAGATAGCTCCGAGCTCCTACGAGCAGTACTTC. Its protein is CASKIAPSSYEQYF.

This clonotype was recorded many times. The genes are TRBV7-6 and TRBJ2-7; TRBD1 is a possible D gene (6 bases). CDR3 size: 13 residues. The V and J ends lost 0 bases and 9 bases respectively, with 12 bases between them. Germline V gene data show CDR1 as SGHVS and CDR2 as FNYEAQ. CDR3 in amino acids: CASSLAVGGRQYF. As DNA, the CDR3 is TGTGCCAGCAGCTTAGCTGTAGGGGGAAGGCAGTACTTC.

As regards this clonotype: A read error is possible here, since a much larger clone lies one base away. V is TRBV10-3 and J is TRBJ1-1, with D possibly being TRBD1 (5 bases). Germline CDR1 is ENHRY and CDR2 is SYGVKD. V was clipped by 6 bases and J by 4 bases, with 15 bases between them. This CDR3 has 14 amino acids. CDR3 region: CAIRLGVGGTEAFF. In DNA form, the CDR3 reads TGTGCCATCAGGTTGGGGGTTGGCGGCACTGAAGCTTTCTTT.

A note on this clonotype: The limits of the CDR3 on the DNA are not certain, so only TCRdb's listed CDR3 is given. This rearrangement joins TRBV7-4 to TRBJ1-6. Per germline, CDR1 SGHVT and CDR2 SQSDAQ. Termini included, the CDR3 measures 20 amino acids. CDR3 sequence: CASSFYICGGAERLNSPLHF.

This clonotype was observed at least ten times. This chain joins TRBV5-1 and TRBJ2-2; the D gene is possibly TRBD1 (5 bases). The CDR3 is 13 amino acids. Germline V gene lookup returns CDR1 SGHRS and CDR2 YFSETQ. V lost 2 bases and J 7 bases, leaving 9 bases between the germline ends. CDR3 residues: CASSFGTGGELFF. The CDR3 DNA follows: TGCGCCAGCAGCTTCGGAACAGGCGGGGAGCTGTTTTTT. The full variable domain, in which reference TRBV5-1 and TRBJ2-2 provide the parts outside the CDR3, is KAGVTQTPRYLIKTRGQQVTLSCSPISGHRSVSWYQQTPGQGLQFLFEYFSETQRNKGNFPGRFSGRQFSNSRSEMNVSTLELGDSALYLCASSFGTGGELFFGEGSRLTVL.

This clonotype turned up a few times. The chain is built from TRBV12-3 or TRBV12-4 and TRBJ1-6; TRBD1 might be the D (6 bases). This CDR3 has 17 amino acids. Deletions cut 1 base from V and 6 bases from J, with 16 bases between. The CDR3 is CASSLVPWGAGNSPLHF. The CDR3 region has the DNA TGTGCCAGCAGTTTAGTTCCTTGGGGGGCTGGTAATTCACCCCTCCACTTT.

In the case of this clonotype: This may come from a read error, since a much larger clone is one base off. The CDR3 protein is CASSPGVGRYGYTF. As DNA, the CDR3 is TGTGCCAGTAGCCCCGGGGTGGGTAGGTATGGCTACACCTTC. The gene calls are TRBV19 and TRBJ1-2; D is ambiguous. The CDR3 sequence is 14 residues long. Germline assignment: CDR1 LNHDA and CDR2 SQIVND (reference sequence). The V and J ends lost 6 bases and 5 bases respectively, with 16 bases between them.

The chain recombines TRBV7-2 with TRBJ1-6, with 7 bases matching TRBD1. The CDR3 is 16 residues long. The ends lost 4 bases at V and 14 bases at J; junction bases unmatched: 17. From germline, CDR1 is SGHTA and CDR2 FQGNSA. The CDR3 loop reads CASSWEGDSHPLSLHF. The DNA for the CDR3 is TGTGCCAGCAGCTGGGAGGGGGACAGTCATCCCCTGTCCCTCCACTTT.

In this sample, this clonotype turned up many times. The chain employs TRBV9 and TRBJ1-2; D not resolved. V was trimmed by 3 bases and J by 6 bases, leaving 12 bases between them. Germline-derived CDR1 and CDR2 are SGDLS and YYNGEE. CDR3 length equals 13 residues. The CDR3 DNA reads TGTGCCAGCAGCGGGGCCCGGTTCCATGGCTACACCTTC. Translating gives CASSGARFHGYTF.

The gene calls are TRBV29-1 and TRBJ1-1; 9 nucleotides line up with TRBD1. Per germline, CDR1 SQVTM and CDR2 ANQGSEA. V dropped 7 bases and J dropped 14; count of bases not matched to a gene: 11. The CDR3 length is 11 residues. In DNA, the CDR3 is TGCAGCGGACAGGGGGTGGATGAGCAGTTCTTT. This codes for CSGQGVDEQFF.

This clonotype was observed at least ten times. V gene TRBV7-9 combines with J gene TRBJ2-6; 10 bases are a match to TRBD1. The CDR3 is made up of 19 amino acids. V lost 5 bases to trimming and J lost 0 bases; unmatched junction nucleotides: 10. Per germline, CDR1 SEHNR and CDR2 FQNEAQ (reference sequence). The CDR3 protein is CASSNTDRGHRSGANVLTF. As DNA, the CDR3 is TGTGCCAGCAGCAACACCGACAGGGGGCATCGCTCTGGGGCCAACGTCCTGACTTTC.

The sample holds one count of this clonotype. The chain uses TRBV6-5 and TRBJ2-5; unclear D gene. From germline, CDR1 is MNHEY and CDR2 SVGAGI. Trimming pared 2 bases from V and 2 bases from J, leaving 15 bases between. The CDR3 sequence is 16 residues long. The CDR3 bases are TGTGCCAGCAGTTACCGGCCGAGGATTCAACAAGAGACCCAGTACTTC. Protein: CASSYRPRIQQETQYF.

The chain recombines TRBV14 with TRBJ2-7; no firm D call. Trimming shortened V by 2 bases and J by 4 bases, and 9 bases separated the two germline ends. Germline CDR1 and CDR2: SGHDN and FVKESK. This CDR3 is built from 13 residues. CDR3 in amino acids: CASSQPGKYEQYF. CDR3 nucleotide sequence: TGTGCCAGCAGCCAACCAGGAAAATACGAGCAGTACTTC.

Details on this clonotype: A read error may explain this, as a much larger clone is one base away. The rearrangement joins TRBV7-2 to TRBJ2-7; a weak D match, TRBD1 (6 bases). This CDR3 comprises 18 residues. V was shortened by 2 bases and J by 7 bases, with 27 bases between the two germline ends. Germline loops: CDR1 SGHTA, CDR2 FQGNSA. The CDR3 region has the DNA TGTGCCAGCAGCTTAACCCCAGGGGCAGGAAGATCACCTTGGGAGCAGTACTTC. Encoded protein: CASSLTPGAGRSPWEQYF.

This clonotype has a handful of counts. The chain joins TRBV10-3 to TRBJ2-7; tentatively, D is TRBD1 (5 bases). The end of the DNA aligns better with TRBJ2-1, so the J call may be wrong. CDR1 and CDR2 from the germline V gene are ENHRY and SYGVKD. The CDR3 is made up of 13 amino acids. The CDR3 bases are TGTGCCATCAGTGAGTCTGGGGCGGATGAGCAGTTCTTC. Its translation is CAISESGADEQFF.

This clonotype has just one count. This chain links TRBV2 with TRBJ1-5; no clear D gene. Germline loops: CDR1 SNHLY, CDR2 FYNNEI. The CDR3 spans 13 residues. The CDR3 bases are TGTGCTAGTGAACGCCATAGCAATCAGCCCCAGCATTTT. This translates into CASERHSNQPQHF.

This sequence joins TRBV25-1 and TRBJ1-1; TRBD1 might be the D (5 bases). This CDR3 spans 13 amino acids. Trimming took 1 base from V and 4 from J, leaving 7 bases between them. Germline assignment: CDR1 MGHDK and CDR2 SYGVNS. DNA for the CDR3: TGTGCCAGCAGTGAATCAGGGCTCACTGAAGCTTTCTTT. Its protein is CASSESGLTEAFF.

This clonotype was observed at least ten times. The gene calls are TRBV6-5 and TRBJ2-7, with a possible D match to TRBD1 (7 bases). Trimming shortened V by 7 bases and J by 3 bases, and 13 bases separated the two germline ends. The germline CDR1 and CDR2 sequences are MNHEY and SVGAGI. The CDR3 covers 13 residues. In nucleotides, the CDR3 is TGTGCCAGCATCACTCAGGGGGGCTACGAGCAGTACTTC. Amino acid sequence: CASITQGGYEQYF.

The rearrangement joins TRBV7-2 to TRBJ2-7; D is perhaps TRBD2 (6 bases). The CDR3 sequence is 15 residues long. Germline loops: CDR1 SGHTA, CDR2 FQGNSA. Trimming removed 2 bases at V and 7 bases at J, with 18 bases between. CDR3 bases: TGTGCCAGCAGCTTAAATCCGGGAGAGGTTAATGAGCAGTACTTC. Residues: CASSLNPGEVNEQYF.

This clonotype was observed at least ten times. This chain joins TRBV19 and TRBJ1-5, with 11 bases matching TRBD1. V lost 3 bases, J lost 8 bases, and 6 bases stayed unmatched. The germline gives CDR1 LNHDA, CDR2 SQIVND (reference sequence). The CDR3 contains 15 residues. This CDR3 is CASSIGQGAGKPQHF. The CDR3 DNA follows: TGTGCCAGTAGTATTGGACAGGGGGCGGGGAAGCCCCAGCATTTT.

This clonotype is a singleton in its sample. V usage is TRBV29-1 and J usage is TRBJ2-5, with no clear D. The J call may be incorrect, as the DNA end agrees better with TRBJ2-4. The CDR3 is made up of 13 amino acids. CDR1 is SQVTM and CDR2 is ANQGSEA in the germline V gene. In DNA, the CDR3 is TGCAGCGTTACTGTTCTAGCCAAAAACATTCAGTACTTC. Protein: CSVTVLAKNIQYF.

At least ten counts were recorded for this clonotype. The gene calls are TRBV7-9 and TRBJ2-5; a possible D gene is TRBD1 (7 bases). The ends were cut back, 5 bases at V and 2 bases at J, with 15 bases in the middle. This CDR3 is 15 amino acids long. CDR1 is SEHNR and CDR2 is FQNEAQ in the germline V gene (reference sequence). Here the CDR3 DNA reads TGTGCCAGCAGCCAGTGGCAGGGGGGACAAGAGACCCAGTACTTC. It translates to CASSQWQGGQETQYF.

This clonotype was seen more than once but under ten times. V usage is TRBV9 and J usage is TRBJ1-5; possible D gene TRBD1, 5 bases. CDR3 length: 15 amino acids. CDR1 SGDLS and CDR2 YYNGEE come from the germline V gene. V lost 4 bases, J lost 1 base, and 12 bases lay in between. Here the CDR3 reads CASSLSGASNQPQHF. CDR3 coding DNA: TGTGCCAGCAGCTTGAGTGGGGCCAGCAATCAGCCCCAGCATTTT.

The V gene is TRBV10-3, the J gene TRBJ1-2, with D possibly matching TRBD1 (5 bases). The CDR3 spans 14 residues. Trimming pared 4 bases from V and 3 bases from J, leaving 12 bases between. Germline CDR1 is ENHRY and CDR2 is SYGVKD. CDR3 nucleotides: TGTGCCATCAGTGCGAGGGGCAAGGACTATGGCTACACCTTC. Its translation is CAISARGKDYGYTF.